Shown below are 2 T cell receptor beta chains from a single sample sequenced in a study of blood T cell repertoires in COVID-19. Profiling relied on immunoSEQ multiplex PCR, and the TCRdb table lists in-frame clones only, not all of them. Here the sample spans under 130,000 clones, roughly nine tenths being singletons. Sequencing was carried out using peripheral blood. The receptors were sampled from a woman aged 60-70 years with acute or convalescent COVID-19.

The chain uses TRBV3-1 (or the pseudogene TRBV3-2) and TRBJ2-1, with TRBD2 identical over 9 bases. Per the germline V gene, CDR1 is LGHDT and CDR2 is YNNKEL (reference sequence). V gave up 4 bases and J gave up 6 bases; unmatched junction bases: 1. The CDR3 length is 13 residues. The CDR3 DNA follows: TGTGCCAGCAGCCGAGCGGGAGGCAATGAGCAGTTCTTC. Translating it yields CASSRAGGNEQFF.

V usage is TRBV5-1 and J usage is TRBJ1-2; the D gene is possibly TRBD1 (5 bases). Trimming pared 4 bases from V and 4 bases from J, leaving 11 bases between. Germline loops: CDR1 SGHRS, CDR2 YFSETQ. The CDR3 is 13 amino acids. The CDR3 DNA follows: TGCGCCAGCAGCCCCGGGGGGGGCTATGGCTACACCTTC. This sequence encodes CASSPGGGYGYTF.